These T cell receptor beta chains were read from a single sample in a study of beta chain features in type 1 diabetes. Generated by immunoSEQ multiplex PCR, the TCRdb table keeps only in-frame clones and is missing some. The table includes 100,000 to 150,000 clones, approximately 9% detected once. The sample consisted of central memory CD4+ T cells from blood. All receptors come from a man younger than 40 with type 1 diabetes. The CDR3 runs from the conserved cysteine through the conserved F or W. Fields, in order: D gene, clone size, J gene, V gene, CDR3 length, CDR3 DNA, CDR3 protein. The D gene is left open where the match is weak. Only some rows state a clone size, as once, few, many or a class for expanded clones.

d_gene: -
abundance: -
j_gene: TRBJ1-1
v_gene: TRBV5-1
len: 15
CDR3nt: TGCGCCAGCAGCTCGTCGACAGATATGAACACTGAAGCTTTCTTT
CDR3aa: CASSSSTDMNTEAFF

d_gene: -
abundance: -
j_gene: TRBJ2-7
v_gene: TRBV7-2
len: 13
CDR3nt: TGTGCCAGCAGCTCGGACAGCTTCTACGAGCAGTACTTC
CDR3aa: CASSSDSFYEQYF

d_gene: TRBD2
abundance: few
j_gene: TRBJ2-1
v_gene: TRBV18
len: 16
CDR3nt: TGTGCCAGCTCACCACCGACTAGCGGGGGAAACAATGAGCAGTTCTTC
CDR3aa: CASSPPTSGGNNEQFF

d_gene: TRBD1
abundance: few
j_gene: TRBJ2-3
v_gene: TRBV5-6
len: 16
CDR3nt: TGTGCCAGCAGCTTGCAGGGACAGGGGGCTTCTGATACGCAGTATTTT
CDR3aa: CASSLQGQGASDTQYF

d_gene: -
abundance: few
j_gene: TRBJ2-7
v_gene: TRBV2
len: 15
CDR3nt: TGTGCCAGCAGAATGTCGGGCGGGTCAGGTTACGAGCAGTACTTC
CDR3aa: CASRMSGGSGYEQYF

d_gene: -
abundance: -
j_gene: TRBJ1-6
v_gene: TRBV7-2
len: 14
CDR3nt: TGTGCCAGCAGCCCGAGACACATAAATTCACCCCTCCACTTT
CDR3aa: CASSPRHINSPLHF

d_gene: TRBD1
abundance: -
j_gene: TRBJ1-5
v_gene: TRBV5-5
len: 16
CDR3nt: TGTGCCAGCAGCACGGGACAGGAGAAAGGAAATCAGCCCCAGCATTTT
CDR3aa: CASSTGQEKGNQPQHF

d_gene: TRBD1
abundance: few
j_gene: TRBJ1-5
v_gene: TRBV7-2
len: 13
CDR3nt: TGTGCCAGCAGCGGACAGGGGTCTCAGCCCCAGCATTTT
CDR3aa: CASSGQGSQPQHF

d_gene: -
abundance: few
j_gene: TRBJ2-7
v_gene: TRBV6-1
len: 14
CDR3nt: TGTGCCAGCAGAGACAGCATATCCTCCTACGAGCAGTACTTC
CDR3aa: CASRDSISSYEQYF

d_gene: -
abundance: -
j_gene: TRBJ1-5
v_gene: TRBV6-1
len: 15
CDR3nt: TGTGCCAGCAGTGATTCAGGGGCTTACAATCAGCCCCAGCATTTT
CDR3aa: CASSDSGAYNQPQHF

d_gene: -
abundance: -
j_gene: TRBJ1-5
v_gene: TRBV28
len: 13
CDR3nt: TGTGCCAGCAGTCCCTTCCGGAATCAGCCCCAGCATTTT
CDR3aa: CASSPFRNQPQHF

d_gene: -
abundance: -
j_gene: TRBJ2-3
v_gene: TRBV4-1
len: 16
CDR3nt: TGCGCCAGCAGCCAAGAACCGTCGCGGGGACCAGATACGCAGTATTTT
CDR3aa: CASSQEPSRGPDTQYF

d_gene: TRBD2
abundance: few
j_gene: TRBJ2-5
v_gene: TRBV5-5
len: 15
CDR3nt: TGTGCCAGCAGCTTTCTTCTAGCGGGGCAAGAGACCCAGTACTTC
CDR3aa: CASSFLLAGQETQYF

d_gene: TRBD1
abundance: few
j_gene: TRBJ2-1
v_gene: TRBV5-8
len: 16
CDR3nt: TGTGCCAGCAGCCTTGGGACAGTCCCATCCTACAATGAGCAGTTCTTC
CDR3aa: CASSLGTVPSYNEQFF

d_gene: TRBD1
abundance: -
j_gene: TRBJ1-4
v_gene: TRBV19
len: 16
CDR3nt: TGTGCCAGTAGTCGTGACAGGGGGCGGAAGAATGAAAAACTGTTTTTT
CDR3aa: CASSRDRGRKNEKLFF

d_gene: TRBD2
abundance: -
j_gene: TRBJ2-5
v_gene: TRBV14
len: 18
CDR3nt: TGTGCCAGCAGCCAAGAGCGTGGGACTAGCGGGGGACAAGAGACCCAGTACTTC
CDR3aa: CASSQERGTSGGQETQYF

d_gene: TRBD1
abundance: few
j_gene: TRBJ1-2
v_gene: TRBV29-1
len: 12
CDR3nt: TGCAGCTCCCTGGGGGCAGGGGGAGGCTACACCTTC
CDR3aa: CSSLGAGGGYTF

d_gene: TRBD1
abundance: -
j_gene: TRBJ1-6
v_gene: TRBV10-2
len: 15
CDR3nt: TGCGCCAGCAGTGATTATGAAGGGGGCGGTTCACCCCTCCACTTT
CDR3aa: CASSDYEGGGSPLHF

d_gene: TRBD1
abundance: few
j_gene: TRBJ1-4
v_gene: TRBV5-1
len: 13
CDR3nt: TGCGCCAGCAGCCCCCGGACAGGGGAAAAACTGTTTTTT
CDR3aa: CASSPRTGEKLFF

d_gene: TRBD2
abundance: -
j_gene: TRBJ2-5
v_gene: TRBV15
len: 16
CDR3nt: TGTGCCACCAGCAGAGATGGGCGGGGGGGCCTGGAGACCCAGTACTTC
CDR3aa: CATSRDGRGGLETQYF

d_gene: -
abundance: few
j_gene: TRBJ2-3
v_gene: TRBV4-3
len: 14
CDR3nt: TGCGCCAGCAGCCAAGCCCCTAACACAGATACGCAGTATTTT
CDR3aa: CASSQAPNTDTQYF

d_gene: -
abundance: -
j_gene: TRBJ1-1
v_gene: TRBV15
len: 15
CDR3nt: TGTGCCACCAGCAGAGATCAGAGGGAAAACACTGAAGCTTTCTTT
CDR3aa: CATSRDQRENTEAFF

d_gene: -
abundance: -
j_gene: TRBJ2-3
v_gene: TRBV6-5
len: 14
CDR3nt: TGTGCCAGCCAAATACAGCTAAGCACAGATACGCAGTATTTT
CDR3aa: CASQIQLSTDTQYF

d_gene: -
abundance: few
j_gene: TRBJ2-7
v_gene: TRBV27
len: 11
CDR3nt: TGTGCCATAGGACAGTCCTACGAGCAGTACTTC
CDR3aa: CAIGQSYEQYF

d_gene: -
abundance: many
j_gene: TRBJ1-5
v_gene: TRBV7-9
len: 13
CDR3nt: TGTGCCAGCAGCTTATATGGCAATCAGCCCCAGCATTTT
CDR3aa: CASSLYGNQPQHF

d_gene: TRBD1
abundance: -
j_gene: TRBJ1-2
v_gene: TRBV29-1
len: 12
CDR3nt: TGCAGCGTTACAGGGGCTGGGAATGGCTACACCTTC
CDR3aa: CSVTGAGNGYTF

d_gene: TRBD2
abundance: few
j_gene: TRBJ2-1
v_gene: TRBV4-2
len: 17
CDR3nt: TGTGCCAGCAGCCAAGATTGGAGCGGGGGGGCTTACAATGAGCAGTTCTTC
CDR3aa: CASSQDWSGGAYNEQFF

d_gene: -
abundance: -
j_gene: TRBJ1-4
v_gene: TRBV15
len: 16
CDR3nt: TGTGCCACCAGCAGAGGAGGGTTGACGGTTTCCGGAAAACTGTTTTTT
CDR3aa: CATSRGGLTVSGKLFF

d_gene: -
abundance: -
j_gene: TRBJ2-5
v_gene: TRBV7-9
len: 14
CDR3nt: TGTGCCAGCAGCTTACGGACAAATAAAGAGACCCAGTACTTC
CDR3aa: CASSLRTNKETQYF

d_gene: TRBD1
abundance: few
j_gene: TRBJ2-5
v_gene: TRBV11-2
len: 14
CDR3nt: TGTGCCAGCAGCTTAAACAGGGGTCAAGAGACCCAGTACTTC
CDR3aa: CASSLNRGQETQYF

d_gene: -
abundance: few
j_gene: TRBJ1-1
v_gene: TRBV27
len: 13
CDR3nt: TGTGCCAGCAGTTTATCAGGGGTTACTGAAGCTTTCTTT
CDR3aa: CASSLSGVTEAFF

d_gene: -
abundance: -
j_gene: TRBJ2-1
v_gene: TRBV5-1
len: 13
CDR3nt: TGCGCCAGCAGCTTGCAGATCCGGGATGAGCAGTTCTTC
CDR3aa: CASSLQIRDEQFF

d_gene: TRBD1
abundance: few
j_gene: TRBJ1-6
v_gene: TRBV5-1
len: 14
CDR3nt: TGCGCCAGCAGTACCGGGACAGTCCAGTCACCCCTCCACTTT
CDR3aa: CASSTGTVQSPLHF

d_gene: -
abundance: -
j_gene: TRBJ2-1
v_gene: TRBV5-1
len: 11
CDR3nt: TGCGCCAGCAGTTATACAAATGAGCAGTTCTTC
CDR3aa: CASSYTNEQFF

d_gene: -
abundance: few
j_gene: TRBJ2-1
v_gene: TRBV7-8
len: 17
CDR3nt: TGTGCCAGCAGCAGTTACCTTAGCGCCACTTCCTACAATGAGCAGTTCTTC
CDR3aa: CASSSYLSATSYNEQFF

d_gene: -
abundance: few
j_gene: TRBJ2-5
v_gene: TRBV7-9
len: 14
CDR3nt: TGTGCCAGCAGCCCCCGTAGGGGCCAAGAGACCCAGTACTTC
CDR3aa: CASSPRRGQETQYF

d_gene: TRBD1
abundance: -
j_gene: TRBJ2-7
v_gene: TRBV5-1
len: 13
CDR3nt: TGCGCCAGCAGCTCTACAGGGGGCAACGAGCAGTACTTC
CDR3aa: CASSSTGGNEQYF

d_gene: -
abundance: -
j_gene: TRBJ1-5
v_gene: TRBV6-5
len: 14
CDR3nt: TGTGCCAGCAGCTCCGGGACACTTCATCAGCCCCAGCATTTT
CDR3aa: CASSSGTLHQPQHF

d_gene: -
abundance: -
j_gene: TRBJ1-3
v_gene: TRBV7-9
len: 15
CDR3nt: TGTGCCAGCAGACCCACGGGGGGAACTGGAAACACCATATATTTT
CDR3aa: CASRPTGGTGNTIYF

d_gene: TRBD1
abundance: -
j_gene: TRBJ1-2
v_gene: TRBV18
len: 14
CDR3nt: TGTGCCAGCTCACCGAGACAGGGGTCGGATGGCTACACCTTC
CDR3aa: CASSPRQGSDGYTF

d_gene: TRBD1
abundance: -
j_gene: TRBJ1-5
v_gene: TRBV5-1
len: 15
CDR3nt: TGCGCCAGCACCTCGGACAGGGCTAGCAATCAGCCCCAGCATTTT
CDR3aa: CASTSDRASNQPQHF

d_gene: TRBD2
abundance: few
j_gene: TRBJ2-5
v_gene: TRBV5-1
len: 15
CDR3nt: TGCGCCAGCAGCTTGGGACTAGCGGGACTCGGGACCCAGTACTTC
CDR3aa: CASSLGLAGLGTQYF

d_gene: -
abundance: -
j_gene: TRBJ2-1
v_gene: TRBV11-2
len: 13
CDR3nt: TGTGCCAGCAGCTTCGTACAGGCCAGCAGGCAGTTCTTC
CDR3aa: CASSFVQASRQFF

d_gene: TRBD1
abundance: few
j_gene: TRBJ1-2
v_gene: TRBV28
len: 14
CDR3nt: TGTGCCAGCAATCGACAGGGGGGCGGCTATGGCTACACCTTC
CDR3aa: CASNRQGGGYGYTF

d_gene: TRBD1
abundance: few
j_gene: TRBJ2-3
v_gene: TRBV7-8
len: 21
CDR3nt: TGTGCCAGCAGCCGAGGTCCGGGACAGCCCGTGTGGGGGAGAAGGACAGATACGCAGTATTTT
CDR3aa: CASSRGPGQPVWGRRTDTQYF

d_gene: TRBD2
abundance: -
j_gene: TRBJ2-3
v_gene: TRBV9
len: 16
CDR3nt: TGTGCCAGCAGCGACGGACTAGCGGGCGTCACAGATACGCAGTATTTT
CDR3aa: CASSDGLAGVTDTQYF